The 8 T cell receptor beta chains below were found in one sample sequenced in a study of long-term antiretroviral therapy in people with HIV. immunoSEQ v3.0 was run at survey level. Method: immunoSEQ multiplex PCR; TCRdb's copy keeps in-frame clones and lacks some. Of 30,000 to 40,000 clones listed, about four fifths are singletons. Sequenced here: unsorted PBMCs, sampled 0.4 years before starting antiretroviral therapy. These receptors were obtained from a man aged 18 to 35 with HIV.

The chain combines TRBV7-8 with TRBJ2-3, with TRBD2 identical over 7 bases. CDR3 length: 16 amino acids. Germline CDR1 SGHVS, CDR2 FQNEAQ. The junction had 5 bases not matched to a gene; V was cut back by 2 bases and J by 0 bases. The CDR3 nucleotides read TGTGCCAGCAGCTTATGGCTAGCGGATAGCACAGATACGCAGTATTTT. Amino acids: CASSLWLADSTDTQYF.

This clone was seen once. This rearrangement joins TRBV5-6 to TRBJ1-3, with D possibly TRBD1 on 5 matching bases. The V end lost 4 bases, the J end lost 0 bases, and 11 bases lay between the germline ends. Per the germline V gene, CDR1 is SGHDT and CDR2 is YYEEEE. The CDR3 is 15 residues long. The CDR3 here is CASSTGPNSGNTIYF. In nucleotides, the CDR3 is TGTGCCAGCAGCACGGGACCCAACTCTGGAAACACCATATATTTT.

The DNA of the CDR3 is TGTGCCACGACACGTTCGTTAGATGGGGAGCTGTTTTTT. As protein: CATTRSLDGELFF. The chain combines TRBV6-1 with TRBJ2-2; no clear D. The CDR3 spans 13 residues. Trimming left V 10 bases short and J 8 bases short, with 17 bases between. CDR1 and CDR2 (germline): MNHNS, SASEGT.

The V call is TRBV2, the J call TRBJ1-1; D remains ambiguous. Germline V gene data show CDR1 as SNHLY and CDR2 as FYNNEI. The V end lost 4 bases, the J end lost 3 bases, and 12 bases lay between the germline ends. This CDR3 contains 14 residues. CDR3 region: CASSAEGVHTEAFF. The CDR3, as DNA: TGTGCCAGCAGTGCCGAGGGAGTGCACACTGAAGCTTTCTTT.

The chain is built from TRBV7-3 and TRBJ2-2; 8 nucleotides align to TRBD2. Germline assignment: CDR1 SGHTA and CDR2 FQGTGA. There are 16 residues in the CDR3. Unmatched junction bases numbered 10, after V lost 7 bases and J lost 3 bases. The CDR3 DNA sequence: TGTGCCAGCACCCTCCTCGGGGGGGCGGACACCGGGGAGCTGTTTTTT. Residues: CASTLLGGADTGELFF.

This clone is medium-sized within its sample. CDR3 coding DNA: TGTGCCAGCAGCTTCTCCGTCTACGAGCAGTACTTC. It is translated as CASSFSVYEQYF. The chain links TRBV7-2 to TRBJ2-7; D is unclear. V dropped 3 bases and J dropped 3 bases, with 6 bases sitting between them. Per germline, CDR1 SGHTA and CDR2 FQGNSA. CDR3 size: 12 residues.

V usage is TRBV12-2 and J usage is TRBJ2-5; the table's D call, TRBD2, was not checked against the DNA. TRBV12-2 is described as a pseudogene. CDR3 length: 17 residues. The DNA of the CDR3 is TGTGCAAGTCGCTCCTACCGACTAGCGGGGGCCCAAGAGACCCAGTACTTC. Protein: CASRSYRLAGAQETQYF.

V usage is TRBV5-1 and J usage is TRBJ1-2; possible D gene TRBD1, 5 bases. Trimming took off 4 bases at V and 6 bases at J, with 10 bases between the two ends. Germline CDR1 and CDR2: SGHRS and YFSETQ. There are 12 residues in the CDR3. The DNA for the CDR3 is TGCGCCAGCAGCCCCGGGGCAGATGGCTACACCTTC. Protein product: CASSPGADGYTF.